This T cell receptor (beta chain) was sequenced in a study of siplizumab effects on memory and regulatory T cells. Study-wide results and limits: Naive or memory phenotype assignment was not possible for roughly 80-97% of proliferating CD4+ or CD8+ clones.

Trimming removed 7 bases from V and 3 bases from J, with 18 bases in between. CDR1 and CDR2 from the germline V gene are MNHEY and SMNVEV (reference sequence). This CDR3 has 15 residues. In this sample, this clone turned up a few times. The target antigen is unknown. Sequencing used immunoSEQ multiplex PCR; TCRdb keeps in-frame clones, though not all of them. Here the sample spans 45,000 to 60,000 clones, more than 75% being singletons. Sequencing used naive CD8+ T cells sorted from blood. This receptor was obtained from a human donor in good health. The genes are TRBV27 and TRBJ1-2; weak D call: TRBD1 (5 bases). This CDR3 reads CASTTEFGAHYGYTF. In DNA, the CDR3 is TGTGCCAGCACTACCGAGTTCGGGGCCCACTATGGCTACACCTTC.